This entry lists 32 T cell receptor beta chains sequenced from one sample in a study of blood T cell repertoires in COVID-19. Produced via immunoSEQ multiplex PCR; TCRdb's table is partial and in-frame only. The sample includes 120,000 or so clones, just under 85% of them seen just once. The sequencing sample was made of peripheral blood. These receptors came from a woman between 50 and 59 years old with acute or convalescent COVID-19.

The chain couples TRBV20-1 to TRBJ2-7, with 10 positions matching TRBD1. The trim removed 3 bases at V and 3 bases at J, leaving 14 bases unmatched. The CDR3 is 17 amino acids. Per germline, CDR1 DFQATT and CDR2 SNEGSKA (reference sequence). CDR3: CSASALPGQGSLYEQYF. DNA for the CDR3: TGCAGTGCTAGTGCACTCCCGGGACAGGGGAGCCTCTACGAGCAGTACTTC.

The chain uses TRBV6-2 or TRBV6-3 and TRBJ2-2; 10 nucleotides agree with TRBD2. The CDR3 contains 18 residues. After removal of 0 bases from V and 3 bases from J, the junction contained 7 bases not matched to a gene. Germline CDR1 reads MNHEY; CDR2 reads SVGEGT. The CDR3 bases are TGTGCCAGCAGTTACTCCGAGCGGGGGGGCCGGGACACCGGGGAGCTGTTTTTT. Translation: CASSYSERGGRDTGELFF.

V and J are TRBV30 and TRBJ1-2, with 10 bases lining up with TRBD1. The V gene end was trimmed by 2 bases and the J gene end by 4 bases; junction bases not matched to a gene: 16. The CDR3 totals 18 residues. Germline loops: CDR1 GTSNPN, CDR2 SVGIG (reference sequence). CDR3 coding DNA: TGTGCCTGGAGTCCTACCTCCGGGACAGGGGAAAAGGTCTATGGCTACACCTTC. It codes for CAWSPTSGTGEKVYGYTF.

On this clone itself: Other DNA variants within this sample encode the same CDR3. The genes are TRBV29-1 and TRBJ1-5, with a possible D match to TRBD1 (5 bases). This CDR3 contains 12 residues. V gave up 4 bases and J gave up 3 bases, with 7 bases separating them. From germline, CDR1 is SQVTM and CDR2 ANQGSEA. The CDR3 DNA is TGCAGCGTTGCAGGGTCCAATCAGCCCCAGCATTTT. Amino acid sequence: CSVAGSNQPQHF.

The rearrangement uses TRBV9 and TRBJ2-2; tentatively, D is TRBD1 (6 bases). The CDR3 contains 18 residues. V shed 0 bases and J shed 5 bases, with 20 bases lying between them. Germline CDR1 and CDR2: SGDLS and YYNGEE. CDR3 amino acids: CASSVDSLWGRGTGELFF. The CDR3 coding sequence is TGTGCCAGCAGCGTAGATAGTTTGTGGGGGCGAGGGACCGGGGAGCTGTTTTTT.

V usage is TRBV3-1 (or the pseudogene TRBV3-2) and J usage is TRBJ1-1; TRBD1 agrees at 7 bases. The CDR3 is made up of 12 amino acids. V lost 3 bases to trimming and J lost 11 bases; unmatched junction nucleotides: 6. Per germline, CDR1 LGHDT and CDR2 YNNKEL (reference sequence). The CDR3 region is CASSHGDSSAFF. CDR3 nucleotide sequence: TGTGCCAGCAGCCACGGGGACAGCAGCGCTTTCTTT.

J is TRBJ2-2 and V is TRBV9; 8 positions match TRBD2. The V and J ends lost 1 base and 3 bases, in that order; junction bases with no gene match: 8. The CDR3 loop spans 17 amino acids. CDR1 and CDR2 from the germline V gene are SGDLS and YYNGEE. The CDR3 DNA follows: TGTGCCAGCAGCGTAACCAGCGGGGGTCCTTACACCGGGGAGCTGTTTTTT. Its protein is CASSVTSGGPYTGELFF.

This clone was found once. The chain is built from TRBV21-1 and TRBJ1-5. TRBV21-1 is reported as a pseudogene. This CDR3 is built from 14 residues. The CDR3 is CASSKVEEKQPQHF. CDR3 nucleotides: TGTGCCAGCAGCAAAGTCGAGGAGAAGCAGCCCCAGCATTTT.

The gene calls are TRBV14 and TRBJ2-4, with 8 bases lining up with TRBD1. Germline lookup yields CDR1 SGHDN and CDR2 FVKESK. The ends lost 3 bases at V and 6 bases at J; junction bases unmatched: 4. The CDR3 totals 14 residues. CDR3 loop: CASSQTGDRNIQYF. The DNA for the CDR3 is TGTGCCAGCAGCCAGACAGGGGATAGAAACATTCAGTACTTC.

This clone came up once. J is TRBJ2-3 and V is TRBV29-1, with TRBD2 matching over 7 bases. The junction had 4 bases not matched to a gene; V was cut back by 2 bases and J by 2 bases. This CDR3 is built from 14 residues. Germline CDR1 is SQVTM and CDR2 is ANQGSEA. CDR3 amino acids: CSVEWGGHTDTQYF. CDR3 DNA sequence: TGCAGCGTTGAATGGGGAGGGCACACAGATACGCAGTATTTT.

The chain joins TRBV7-8 to TRBJ1-2, with 7 bases identical to TRBD1. The CDR3 spans 14 residues. Germline V lookup: CDR1 SGHVS, CDR2 FQNEAQ. J gave up 1 base and V 1 base, and 0 bases lay outside the gene matches. CDR3 amino acids: CASSLDRGNYGYTF. In DNA form, the CDR3 reads TGTGCCAGCAGCTTAGACAGGGGTAACTATGGCTACACCTTC.

In DNA form, the CDR3 reads TGTGCCTCCGGACAGACCTATGGCTACACCTTC. It yields the protein CASGQTYGYTF. This chain links TRBV12-3 or TRBV12-4 with TRBJ1-2, with a weak D call TRBD1 (6 bases). CDR3 size: 11 residues. V was clipped by 11 bases and J by 4 bases, with 11 bases between them.

The chain links TRBV2 to TRBJ2-3; 7 bases agree with TRBD1. Per the germline V gene, CDR1 is SNHLY and CDR2 is FYNNEI. This CDR3 is 17 amino acids long. The V segment lost 2 bases and the J segment 2 bases; nucleotides outside the gene matches: 10. The CDR3 loop reads CASSELPRTGSTDTQYF. CDR3 bases: TGTGCCAGCAGTGAACTCCCCAGGACAGGCTCCACAGATACGCAGTATTTT.

The J gene is TRBJ1-1, the V gene TRBV20-1; D ambiguous. From germline, CDR1 is DFQATT and CDR2 SNEGSKA (reference sequence). V gave up 3 bases and J gave up 5 bases, with 4 bases separating them. This CDR3 contains 10 residues. CDR3 residues: CSASQTEAFF. CDR3 nucleotide sequence: TGCAGTGCTAGTCAGACTGAAGCTTTCTTT.

This clone was observed a single time. The rearrangement joins TRBV6-5 to TRBJ1-6; TRBD1 matches 9 bases. The germline V gene has CDR1 MNHEY and CDR2 SVGAGI. This CDR3 contains 12 residues. V lost 8 bases to trimming and J lost 8 bases; unmatched junction nucleotides: 1. CDR3 loop: CASRQGDSPLHF. CDR3 in DNA: TGTGCCAGCCGACAGGGGGATTCACCCCTCCACTTT.

This chain uses TRBV27 with TRBJ1-2; D might be TRBD1 (6 bases). There are 16 residues in the CDR3. The V gene's germline CDR1 is MNHEY and CDR2 SMNVEV (reference sequence). Trimming removed 4 bases from V and 2 bases from J, with 17 bases in between. The CDR3 region is CASSSRQAQMNYGYTF. The CDR3 nucleotides read TGTGCCAGCAGTTCCCGACAGGCTCAAATGAACTATGGCTACACCTTC.

V usage is TRBV14 and J usage is TRBJ1-3; D not certain. CDR1 SGHDN and CDR2 FVKESK come from the germline V gene. This CDR3 spans 13 amino acids. Trimming shortened V by 4 bases and J by 4 bases, and 8 bases separated the two germline ends. The CDR3 region has the DNA TGTGCCAGCAGCCGTATGAGGGGAAACACCATATATTTT. Its protein product is CASSRMRGNTIYF.

V and J are TRBV23-1 and TRBJ2-3; no clear D. TRBV23-1 belongs to the ORF category, with a function that is uncertain. The CDR3 extends over 12 amino acids. V was pared by 4 bases and J by 6 bases, with 8 bases between. CDR3 nucleotide sequence: TGCGCCAGCAGTCGTCAGTGGGATACGCAGTATTTT. Its translation: CASSRQWDTQYF.

J is TRBJ2-7 and V is TRBV9, with D possibly TRBD2 on 6 matching bases. V was clipped by 4 bases and J by 4 bases, with 18 bases between them. The germline V gene has CDR1 SGDLS and CDR2 YYNGEE. The CDR3 has 15 amino acids. CDR3 bases: TGTGCCAGCAGCCCGCGGGACCCGGTGACGTACGAGCAGTACTTC. It codes for CASSPRDPVTYEQYF.

CDR3 sequence reads: CASSRGQGSSGANVLTF. For the CDR3, the DNA is TGTGCCAGCTCCCGTGGACAGGGAAGTTCTGGGGCCAACGTCCTGACTTTC. J is TRBJ2-6 and V is TRBV18, with TRBD1 matching over 8 bases. The CDR3 is 17 amino acids. Trimming removed 6 bases from V and 1 base from J; junction bases left unmatched: 8. The germline V gene has CDR1 KGHSH and CDR2 LQKENI.

The chain couples TRBV5-1 to TRBJ1-2, with D maybe TRBD1 (5 bases). From germline, CDR1 is SGHRS and CDR2 YFSETQ. This CDR3 has 15 residues. The ends were cut back, 0 bases at V and 4 bases at J, with 13 bases in the middle. The CDR3 loop is CASSLEGVVGYGYTF. CDR3 in DNA: TGCGCCAGCAGCTTGGAAGGGGTAGTGGGCTATGGCTACACCTTC.

The genes are TRBV5-1 and TRBJ1-1; D unresolved. Deletions cut 3 bases from V and 1 base from J, with 7 bases between. The CDR3 sequence is 13 residues long. The germline gives CDR1 SGHRS, CDR2 YFSETQ. The CDR3 DNA reads TGCGCCAGCAGCTATGGGAGGAACACTGAAGCTTTCTTT. It translates to CASSYGRNTEAFF.

The chain combines TRBV29-1 with TRBJ1-5, with TRBD1 identical over 7 bases. The V segment lost 5 bases and the J segment 6 bases; nucleotides outside the gene matches: 7. The germline V gene encodes CDR1 SQVTM and CDR2 ANQGSEA. The CDR3 is 13 residues long. The CDR3 DNA reads as TGCAGCGTTACTACAGGGGCGGGTCAGCCCCAGCATTTT. Translated: CSVTTGAGQPQHF.

The rearrangement links TRBV5-8 to TRBJ1-6, with D possibly being TRBD1 (5 bases). The germline gives CDR1 SGHTS, CDR2 YDEGEE. This CDR3 is 14 amino acids long. V lost 2 bases and J lost 10, with 13 bases in between. CDR3 sequence reads: CASSFSLEGSPLHF. Written as DNA, the CDR3 is TGTGCCAGCAGCTTCTCCTTGGAGGGGTCACCCCTCCACTTT.

J is TRBJ1-3 and V is TRBV6-5; a possible D gene is TRBD1 (5 bases). The CDR3 loop spans 16 amino acids. V was shortened by 3 bases and J by 1 base, with 13 bases between the two germline ends. The germline gives CDR1 MNHEY, CDR2 SVGAGI. The CDR3 is CASSYGGSFSGNTIYF. For the CDR3, the DNA is TGTGCCAGCAGTTATGGGGGGTCCTTTTCTGGAAACACCATATATTTT.

The chain combines TRBV3-1 (or the pseudogene TRBV3-2) with TRBJ1-4, with 10 bases lining up with TRBD1. Per germline, CDR1 LGHDT and CDR2 YNNKEL (reference sequence). The V and J ends lost 6 bases and 7 bases, in that order; junction bases with no gene match: 11. CDR3 length: 16 residues. The CDR3 region has the DNA TGTGCCAGCAGAGACGCGACAGGGGGCGGTCGTGAAAAACTGTTTTTT. Translated, it gives CASRDATGGGREKLFF.

V and J are TRBV12-5 and TRBJ2-2, with D possibly being TRBD1 (5 bases). This CDR3 spans 16 amino acids. CDR1 LGHNT and CDR2 FRNRAP come from the germline V gene. Trimming left V 6 bases short and J 0 bases short, with 14 bases between. The CDR3 DNA reads as TGTGCTAGTGGACCCGACAGTTACGCGAACACCGGGGAGCTGTTTTTT. It codes for CASGPDSYANTGELFF.

The genes are TRBV28 and TRBJ1-3; weak D call: TRBD1 (6 bases). Germline-derived CDR1 and CDR2 are MDHEN and SYDVKM. V was trimmed by 5 bases and J by 0 bases, leaving 14 bases between them. This CDR3 comprises 16 residues. CDR3 amino acids: CASSPSTGSSGNTIYF. In DNA, the CDR3 is TGTGCCAGCAGTCCCTCTACAGGGTCCTCTGGAAACACCATATATTTT. Based on the CDR3 plus reference TRBV28 and TRBJ1-3, the full variable domain is DVKVTQSSRYLVKRTGEKVFLECVQDMDHENMFWYRQDPGLGLRLIYFSYDVKMKEKGDIPEGYSVSREKKERFSLILESASTNQTSMYLCASSPSTGSSGNTIYFGEGSWLTVV.

The rearrangement uses TRBV5-5 and TRBJ1-5; the D is unclear. Trimming removed 0 bases at V and 4 bases at J, with 8 bases between. CDR1 and CDR2 from the germline V gene are SGHKS and YYEKEE (reference sequence). The CDR3 runs 14 residues. CDR3 region: CASSLAQVNQPQHF. The CDR3 region has the DNA TGTGCCAGCAGCTTGGCTCAGGTTAATCAGCCCCAGCATTTT.

This chain uses TRBV6-2 or TRBV6-3 with TRBJ1-6; D may be TRBD1 (5 bases). The CDR3 totals 17 residues. The germline V gene encodes CDR1 MNHEY and CDR2 SVGEGT. V lost 0 bases and J 8 bases, leaving 17 bases between the germline ends. This CDR3 reads CASSYSKRGVTHSPLHF. The DNA of the CDR3 is TGTGCCAGCAGTTACTCGAAAAGGGGCGTCACCCATTCACCCCTCCACTTT.

In DNA, the CDR3 is TGTGCCAGCAGCAAACGACAGGGGGCCCCCACAGTATATGGCTACACCTTC. Amino acid sequence: CASSKRQGAPTVYGYTF. This sequence joins TRBV9 and TRBJ1-2; the match to TRBD1 covers 10 bases. Looked up from germline, CDR1 is SGDLS and CDR2 is YYNGEE. This CDR3 is built from 17 residues. Germline trimming cut 4 bases from V and 5 bases from J; bases unmatched to any gene: 14.

The CDR3: CASSSNNYGYTF. The CDR3 DNA is TGTGCCAGCAGTAGCAATAACTATGGCTACACCTTC. This rearrangement joins TRBV28 to TRBJ1-2; D is uncertain. The germline gives CDR1 MDHEN, CDR2 SYDVKM. Trimming removed 5 bases from V and 1 base from J, with 5 bases in between. This CDR3 has 12 amino acids.